This T cell receptor (beta chain) was captured in a study of shared clonotypes between healthy human individuals. Researchers ran the assay at a deep level. Produced via immunoSEQ multiplex PCR; TCRdb's table is partial and in-frame only. The sample carries more than 2,000,000 clones, just over 90% recorded once. The V segment lost 2 bases and the J segment 4 bases; nucleotides outside the gene matches: 10. The length of the CDR3 is 16 residues. Germline V lookup: CDR1 LGHNA, CDR2 YSLEER. Donors included only healthy HIV-negative adults lacking recent acute infections or vaccinations. This clone was found once.

The chain carries TRBV4-3 and TRBJ1-2, with 7 bases lining up with TRBD1. This receptor was obtained from a man younger than 35 in good health. The sequenced sample was naive CD4+ T cells sorted from blood. Subset reported: CD45RA+ positively selected. The chain's CDR3 is CASSQLAQGIGYGYTF. DNA for the CDR3: TGCGCCAGCAGCCAACTGGCACAGGGGATAGGCTATGGCTACACCTTC.